The clone carrying this TCR beta chain was detected many times. The source of the sample is a study of neurological immune-mediated disorders. The controls, all healthy individuals, were blood bank volunteers in Maryland, USA. For sorted libraries, the input was roughly 1 million CD4+ or CD8+ T cells. TCRdb itself ran the 5' RACE reads through MiXCR, one entry per CDR3 protein. The top ten hold approximately 25% of the sample, which has roughly 13,000 distinct CDR3 sequences, under 8% seen once. The specimen sequenced was CD8+ T cells from blood. This receptor was taken from a woman between 40 and 55 years old in good health.

In DNA form, the CDR3 reads TGCAGTGCTAACGGACAGGGGGCCTTAGGGGAGACCCAGTACTTC. Translating gives CSANGQGALGETQYF. The J gene is TRBJ2-5, the V gene TRBV20-1; the match to TRBD1 covers 11 bases. CDR1 is DFQATT and CDR2 is SNEGSKA in the germline V gene (reference sequence). CDR3 length: 15 residues. V lost 4 bases and J lost 5; bases outside the gene matches: 9.